This entry lists 32 T cell receptor beta chains sequenced from one sample in a study of blood T cell repertoires in COVID-19. Profiled with immunoSEQ multiplex PCR; TCRdb holds only in-frame clones, not every one. Of about 71,000 clones in the sample, about nine tenths were seen once. The specimen sequenced was peripheral blood. These TCRs come from a man aged 25-45 years with acute or convalescent COVID-19.

This clone turned up a few times. This chain links TRBV7-9 with TRBJ2-7, with a weak D call TRBD2 (6 bases). The CDR3 is made up of 13 amino acids. CDR1 SEHNR and CDR2 FQNEAQ come from the germline V gene (reference sequence). Trimming cost V 2 bases and J 3 bases, with 8 bases left between them. As DNA, the CDR3 is TGTGCCAGCAGCTTAATGGAGGGCTACGAGCAGTACGTC. It specifies CASSLMEGYEQYV.

This chain uses TRBV6-6 with TRBJ2-1, with D possibly being TRBD2 (5 bases). The germline V gene encodes CDR1 MNHNY and CDR2 SVGAGI (reference sequence). V was pared by 8 bases and J by 2 bases, with 10 bases between. The CDR3 spans 13 residues. CDR3: CASQGLAYNEQFF. DNA of the CDR3: TGTGCCAGCCAAGGACTCGCCTACAATGAGCAGTTCTTC.

The chain links TRBV10-3 to TRBJ1-4; 7 bases agree with TRBD1. The CDR3 spans 15 residues. Germline CDR1 is ENHRY and CDR2 is SYGVKD. The V segment lost 0 bases and the J segment 8 bases; nucleotides outside the gene matches: 6. The CDR3 sequence: CAISESATGLEKLFF. For the CDR3, the DNA is TGTGCCATCAGTGAGTCCGCGACAGGGCTCGAAAAACTGTTTTTT.

The chain joins TRBV27 to TRBJ1-2; 8 bases match TRBD1. The CDR3 spans 15 residues. Germline assignment: CDR1 MNHEY and CDR2 SMNVEV (reference sequence). With V trimmed by 2 bases and J by 4 bases, 6 bases remained unmatched. The CDR3 loop reads CASSLRGQAFYGYTF. The CDR3 DNA sequence: TGTGCCAGCAGTTTAAGGGGACAGGCATTCTATGGCTACACCTTC.

This chain joins TRBV6-5 and TRBJ1-4; D is unclear. The CDR3 is 11 residues long. The V end lost 4 bases, the J end lost 8 bases, and 5 bases lay between the germline ends. Germline CDR1 reads MNHEY; CDR2 reads SVGAGI. CDR3 in DNA: TGTGCCAGCAGTTTTCGGGAAAAACTGTTTTTT. Its translation: CASSFREKLFF.

To note about this clone: In the same sample, other DNA sequences code for this CDR3. This chain uses TRBV3-1 (or the pseudogene TRBV3-2) with TRBJ1-3; maybe TRBD1 (5 bases). The V end was cut by 0 bases, the J end by 2 bases, with 8 bases between. The CDR3 loop spans 15 amino acids. Germline V gene lookup returns CDR1 LGHDT and CDR2 YNNKEL (reference sequence). Here the CDR3 DNA reads TGTGCCAGCAGCCAAGACAGGGTAGCTGGAAACACCATATATTTT. This gives the protein CASSQDRVAGNTIYF.

The gene calls are TRBV5-1 and TRBJ2-3, with TRBD1 as a possible D gene (5 bases). The V gene lost 0 bases and the J gene lost 6 bases, with 8 bases spanning the gap. Germline values: CDR1 SGHRS, CDR2 YFSETQ. The CDR3 has 13 amino acids. The CDR3 loop reads CASSLGDSDTQYF. The CDR3 DNA follows: TGCGCCAGCAGCTTGGGAGACAGTGATACGCAGTATTTT.

V usage is TRBV18 and J usage is TRBJ1-2; TRBD1 agrees at 7 bases. Germline CDR1 is KGHSH and CDR2 is LQKENI. V trimming: 6 bases; J trimming: 7 bases; junction bases outside the gene matches: 5. The CDR3 has 12 residues. The chain's CDR3 is CASSQDRVGYTF. CDR3 coding DNA: TGTGCCAGCTCTCAAGACAGGGTTGGCTACACCTTC.

The rearrangement joins TRBV5-4 to TRBJ2-2; a weak D match, TRBD2 (6 bases). This CDR3 has 16 amino acids. V gave up 0 bases and J gave up 2 bases, with 11 bases separating them. Germline assignment: CDR1 SGHNT and CDR2 YYREEE (reference sequence). CDR3 in amino acids: CASSLAQRANTGELFF. CDR3 DNA sequence: TGTGCCAGCAGCTTGGCGCAGCGGGCAAACACCGGGGAGCTGTTTTTT.

This clone was detected only once. J is TRBJ2-1 and V is TRBV5-1, with TRBD2 matching over 8 bases. V lost 5 bases, J lost 7 bases, and 11 bases stayed unmatched. CDR1 is SGHRS and CDR2 is YFSETQ in the germline V gene. The CDR3 consists of 15 residues. CDR3 sequence reads: CASSLSGGLGNEQFF. As DNA, the CDR3 is TGCGCCAGCAGTCTATCGGGGGGGCTAGGAAATGAGCAGTTCTTC.

This chain links TRBV3-1 (or the pseudogene TRBV3-2) with TRBJ2-7; no clear D. Germline loops: CDR1 LGHDT, CDR2 YNNKEL (reference sequence). The V end lost 0 bases, the J end lost 6 bases, and 12 bases lay between the germline ends. The CDR3 has 14 residues. The DNA for the CDR3 is TGTGCCAGCAGCCAAGAGGCAGGCAGAATCGAGCAGTACTTC. Protein: CASSQEAGRIEQYF.

This chain connects TRBV24-1 to TRBJ2-2; D perhaps matches TRBD2 (7 bases). V gave up 1 base and J gave up 3 bases, with 11 bases separating them. CDR1 is KGHDR, CDR2 SFDVKD, per germline. The CDR3 loop spans 16 amino acids. CDR3: CATSDLGGAHTGELFF. The CDR3 DNA sequence: TGTGCCACCAGTGATTTAGGGGGGGCGCACACCGGGGAGCTGTTTTTT.

DNA for the CDR3: TGTGCCAGCAGCTGGAGCGGCACCGGGGAGCTGTTTTTT. Residues: CASSWSGTGELFF. This chain joins TRBV7-2 and TRBJ2-2, with D perhaps matching TRBD2 (5 bases). The V end was cut by 4 bases, the J end by 4 bases, with 7 bases between. Per the germline V gene, CDR1 is SGHTA and CDR2 is FQGNSA. The CDR3 is 13 residues long. Using reference TRBV7-2 and TRBJ2-2 for the parts outside the CDR3, the full variable domain is GAGVSQSPSNKVTEKGKDVELRCDPISGHTALYWYRQSLGQGLEFLIYFQGNSAPDKSGLPSDRFSAERTGGSVSTLTIQRTQQEDSAVYLCASSWSGTGELFFGEGSRLTVL.

The CDR3, as DNA: TGTGCCAGTAGTATCCTAGCTCCCGGGACAGGGATAGAAAAACTGTTTTTT. It encodes CASSILAPGTGIEKLFF. The chain employs TRBV19 and TRBJ1-4; 9 bases fit TRBD1. The junction had 13 bases not matched to a gene; V was cut back by 3 bases and J by 8 bases. The germline CDR1 and CDR2 sequences are LNHDA and SQIVND (reference sequence). This CDR3 has 17 residues.

DNA for the CDR3: TGCGCCAGCAGCCAAGAATTGGCAGGGGGGAGTTTTTTTGAGAGCTACACCTTC. This codes for CASSQELAGGSFFESYTF. The genes are TRBV4-3 and TRBJ1-2; TRBD1 agrees at 7 bases. The ends lost 0 bases at V and 9 bases at J; junction bases unmatched: 19. Germline V gives CDR1 LGHNA, CDR2 YSLEER. CDR3 size: 18 residues.

The V call is TRBV3-1 (or the pseudogene TRBV3-2), the J call TRBJ1-2; 10 bases fit TRBD1. The CDR3 covers 14 residues. Germline V gene data show CDR1 as LGHDT and CDR2 as YNNKEL (reference sequence). Trimming at V came to 2 bases and at J to 4 bases, leaving 1 base not matched to a gene. The CDR3 bases are TGTGCCAGCAGCCAATGGGACAGGGGCTATGGCTACACCTTC. This codes for CASSQWDRGYGYTF.

V gene TRBV5-6 combines with J gene TRBJ1-2; D is unclear. This CDR3 contains 13 residues. Germline V gene lookup returns CDR1 SGHDT and CDR2 YYEEEE. V gave up 2 bases and J gave up 1 base, with 6 bases separating them. The CDR3 DNA sequence: TGTGCCAGCAGCTTCGGGTTTAACTATGGCTACACCTTC. Translation gives CASSFGFNYGYTF.

The chain employs TRBV7-9 and TRBJ1-3; D is perhaps TRBD1 (5 bases). The CDR3 is made up of 14 amino acids. Germline V gene data show CDR1 as SEHNR and CDR2 as FQNEAQ (reference sequence). Trimming removed 5 bases from V and 0 bases from J, with 8 bases in between. In nucleotides, the CDR3 is TGTGCCAGCAGCCCGACAGCCTCTGGAAACACCATATATTTT. This translates into CASSPTASGNTIYF. Using reference TRBV7-9 and TRBJ1-3 for the parts outside the CDR3, the full variable domain is DTGVSQNPRHKITKRGQNVTFRCDPISEHNRLYWYRQTLGQGPEFLTYFQNEAQLEKSRLLSDRFSAERPKGSFSTLEIQRTEQGDSAMYLCASSPTASGNTIYFGEGSWLTVV.

The count of this clone is one. The genes are TRBV21-1 and TRBJ1-1. TRBV21-1 is annotated as a pseudogene. CDR3 size: 14 residues. CDR3 in amino acids: CASSKLKGGTEAFF. CDR3 coding DNA: TGTGCCAGCAGCAAATTGAAGGGAGGCACTGAAGCTTTCTTT.

Concerning this clone itself: Germline and junction disagree at one end, which may indicate a read error. The CDR3 region has the DNA TGTGCCAGTGGTATAGGCCCCGCGTCAGGGGAGCTGTTTTTT. This gives the protein CASGIGPASGELFF. The rearrangement uses TRBV19 and TRBJ2-2; D remains unclear. Germline CDR1 LNHDA, CDR2 SQIVND (reference sequence). The CDR3 spans 14 residues.

The CDR3 loop reads CASSWTGLGANVLTF. The CDR3, as DNA: TGTGCCAGCAGCTGGACAGGGCTTGGGGCCAACGTCCTGACTTTC. J is TRBJ2-6 and V is TRBV7-9, with 8 nucleotides matching TRBD1. This CDR3 is built from 15 residues. The germline V gene encodes CDR1 SEHNR and CDR2 FQNEAQ (reference sequence). With 4 bases clipped from V and 3 bases from J, the junction kept 2 bases outside the gene matches.

The chain uses TRBV7-2 and TRBJ2-7, with 11 bases identical to TRBD2. The CDR3 spans 16 residues. The V and J ends lost 1 base and 3 bases, in that order; junction bases with no gene match: 5. CDR1 is SGHTA and CDR2 is FQGNSA in the germline V gene. This CDR3 reads CASSLGGLAGRYEQYF. CDR3 coding DNA: TGTGCCAGCAGCTTAGGTGGACTAGCGGGCCGCTACGAGCAGTACTTC.

The chain couples TRBV30 to TRBJ1-2; 9 positions agree with TRBD1. This CDR3 comprises 11 residues. After removal of 8 bases from V and 7 bases from J, the junction contained 5 bases not matched to a gene. Germline-derived CDR1 and CDR2 are GTSNPN and SVGIG (reference sequence). CDR3 region: CAGQGFGGYTF. CDR3 nucleotides: TGTGCCGGACAGGGGTTCGGTGGCTACACCTTC.

The rearrangement joins TRBV5-1 to TRBJ1-2; 7 nucleotides agree with TRBD1. After removal of 7 bases from V and 3 bases from J, the junction contained 6 bases not matched to a gene. The CDR3 has 13 amino acids. CDR1 is SGHRS and CDR2 is YFSETQ in the germline V gene. The CDR3, as DNA: TGCGCCAGCTCCTTCCAGGGGGACTATGGCTACACCTTC. Translated: CASSFQGDYGYTF.

The chain employs TRBV19 and TRBJ2-2, with a weak D call TRBD2 (5 bases). The length of the CDR3 is 15 residues. Trimming left V 7 bases short and J 4 bases short, with 16 bases between. The V gene's germline CDR1 is LNHDA and CDR2 SQIVND (reference sequence). The chain's CDR3 is CASTPRGLGTGELFF. DNA of the CDR3: TGTGCCAGTACCCCTCGGGGTTTGGGCACCGGGGAGCTGTTTTTT.

The V call is TRBV7-2, the J call TRBJ1-1, with 10 bases identical to TRBD1. V lost 4 bases to trimming and J lost 6 bases; unmatched junction nucleotides: 8. Looked up from germline, CDR1 is SGHTA and CDR2 is FQGNSA. The CDR3 has 15 residues. The CDR3 is CASSSRRDRGAEAFF. CDR3 coding DNA: TGTGCCAGCAGCTCCCGCCGGGACAGGGGCGCTGAAGCTTTCTTT. Full variable domain (remainder filled in from reference TRBV7-2 and TRBJ1-1): GAGVSQSPSNKVTEKGKDVELRCDPISGHTALYWYRQSLGQGLEFLIYFQGNSAPDKSGLPSDRFSAERTGGSVSTLTIQRTQQEDSAVYLCASSSRRDRGAEAFFGQGTRLTVV.

V gene TRBV9 combines with J gene TRBJ1-1; D remains unclear. Per the germline V gene, CDR1 is SGDLS and CDR2 is YYNGEE. The V and J ends lost 4 bases and 1 base respectively, with 8 bases between them. This CDR3 comprises 13 residues. The CDR3, as DNA: TGTGCCAGCAGCCCTAATACGAACACTGAAGCTTTCTTT. The encoded protein is CASSPNTNTEAFF.

The chain's CDR3 is CSAVLRGGTDTQYF. The CDR3 region has the DNA TGCAGCGCTGTCCTCAGGGGTGGGACAGATACGCAGTATTTT. The chain employs TRBV29-1 and TRBJ2-3; possible D gene TRBD1, 6 bases. V dropped 7 bases and J dropped 3 bases, with 17 bases sitting between them. Germline V gene data show CDR1 as SQVTM and CDR2 as ANQGSEA. The CDR3 runs to 14 residues.

The count of this clone is one. The rearrangement uses TRBV7-8 and TRBJ1-1, with 7 positions matching TRBD1. V lost 5 bases to trimming and J lost 0 bases; unmatched junction nucleotides: 6. Germline loops: CDR1 SGHVS, CDR2 FQNEAQ. The CDR3 spans 15 residues. The CDR3 loop is CASSLRGTMNTEAFF. Here the CDR3 DNA reads TGTGCCAGCAGCCTCAGGGGGACCATGAACACTGAAGCTTTCTTT.

The gene calls are TRBV9 and TRBJ1-5; a weak D match, TRBD1 (6 bases). Trimming removed 4 bases from V and 2 bases from J, with 10 bases in between. The CDR3 runs 14 residues. The V gene's germline CDR1 is SGDLS and CDR2 YYNGEE. The CDR3 protein is CASSPGHRNQPQHF. The CDR3 DNA reads TGTGCCAGCAGCCCGGGACACCGCAATCAGCCCCAGCATTTT.

The rearrangement uses TRBV27 and TRBJ2-4; 10 bases map to TRBD2. CDR3 length equals 12 residues. The V gene's germline CDR1 is MNHEY and CDR2 SMNVEV (reference sequence). With 6 bases clipped from V and 14 bases from J, the junction kept 7 bases outside the gene matches. The CDR3 sequence: CASSPPSGRKYF. CDR3 DNA sequence: TGTGCCAGCAGCCCTCCTAGCGGGAGAAAGTACTTC.

This clone was counted between two and nine times. The chain couples TRBV19 to TRBJ2-5; 9 bases match TRBD2. The CDR3 contains 16 residues. J lost 0 bases, V lost 1 base, and 3 bases had no gene match. Germline assignment: CDR1 LNHDA and CDR2 SQIVND (reference sequence). CDR3 nucleotides: TGTGCCAGTAGTATAGGACTAGCGGTGGACCAAGAGACCCAGTACTTC. Amino acids: CASSIGLAVDQETQYF.